These 14 T cell receptor beta chains were all obtained from the same sample, sequenced in a study of T-cell reconstitution after alpha-beta-depleted transplantation in children. As it was prepared, the TCRbeta library received unique molecular identifiers. In TCRdb, the PCR reads were re-called with MiXCR into one record per CDR3 protein. This table holds hundreds of thousands of distinct CDR3 sequences, under 15% found once. The sample in question was PBMCs, obtained before TCRalphabeta/CD19-depleted stem cell transplant. The receptors stem from a girl aged 2-10 years with congenital amegakaryocytic thrombocytopenia, due to receive a stem cell transplant.

This clonotype was recorded many times. The rearrangement uses TRBV5-1 and TRBJ2-7; 8 bases fit TRBD1. Germline CDR1 is SGHRS and CDR2 is YFSETQ. Trimming took 4 bases from V and 4 from J; bases not matched to a gene: 4. The CDR3 runs 13 residues. CDR3 region: CASSDRGRYEQYF. The CDR3, as DNA: TGCGCCAGCAGCGACAGGGGAAGATACGAGCAGTACTTC.

This clonotype was detected a few times. V usage is TRBV6-5 and J usage is TRBJ2-7; D ambiguous. Germline-derived CDR1 and CDR2 are MNHEY and SVGAGI. Trimming shortened V by 4 bases and J by 0 bases, and 7 bases separated the two germline ends. The CDR3 is made up of 13 amino acids. In DNA form, the CDR3 reads TGTGCCAGCAGTTCCCATTTCTCCTACGAGCAGTACTTC. Translating it yields CASSSHFSYEQYF.

This clonotype was observed many times. The DNA of the CDR3 is TGCGCCAGCAGCCTCACGACAGGAGCCTACAATGAGCAGTTCTTC. This gives the protein CASSLTTGAYNEQFF. The chain employs TRBV5-1 and TRBJ2-1; a weak D match, TRBD1 (6 bases). Germline V gives CDR1 SGHRS, CDR2 YFSETQ. Trimming left V 4 bases short and J 2 bases short, with 13 bases between. The CDR3 loop spans 15 amino acids.

The table lists this clonotype with many counts. The chain employs TRBV12-3 or TRBV12-4 and TRBJ2-3, with 8 nucleotides matching TRBD1. This CDR3 contains 13 residues. V lost 6 bases and J lost 15; bases outside the gene matches: 14. As DNA, the CDR3 is TGTGCCAGCAGCCACAACCCGGGACAGGTACTTTATTTT. The encoded protein is CASSHNPGQVLYF.

The rearrangement links TRBV29-1 to TRBJ2-3, with D maybe TRBD2 (5 bases). This CDR3 is 13 amino acids long. V was clipped by 4 bases and J by 1 base, with 9 bases between them. The V gene's germline CDR1 is SQVTM and CDR2 ANQGSEA. In DNA form, the CDR3 reads TGCAGCGTTGCCGGCGGGCGCACAGATACGCAGTATTTT. Residues: CSVAGGRTDTQYF.

This clonotype showed up just a few times. CDR3 sequence reads: CSARPGPGRVGSNQPQHF. In DNA form, the CDR3 reads TGCAGTGCTAGACCCGGGCCCGGCAGGGTAGGGAGCAATCAGCCCCAGCATTTT. This sequence joins TRBV20-1 and TRBJ1-5; possible D gene TRBD1, 5 bases. Germline-derived CDR1 and CDR2 are DFQATT and SNEGSKA (reference sequence). The CDR3 runs 18 residues. Trimming removed 2 bases from V and 1 base from J, with 21 bases in between.

Ten or more counts support this clonotype. V is TRBV7-8 and J is TRBJ1-2; D remains unclear. Germline V CDR1 and CDR2: SGHVS, FQNEAQ. CDR3 length: 15 amino acids. The V end was cut by 1 base, the J end by 0 bases, with 9 bases between. CDR3 bases: TGTGCCAGCAGCTTAGAGGTCAGCCCTAACTATGGCTACACCTTC. Its protein is CASSLEVSPNYGYTF.

The rearrangement uses TRBV20-1 and TRBJ1-5; D perhaps matches TRBD1 (5 bases). Germline loops: CDR1 DFQATT, CDR2 SNEGSKA (reference sequence). The CDR3 covers 14 residues. V shed 3 bases and J shed 6 bases, with 15 bases lying between them. CDR3: CSASRNQGGQPQHF. The DNA for the CDR3 is TGCAGTGCTAGTAGAAATCAGGGTGGTCAGCCCCAGCATTTT.

In its sample, this clonotype was seen many times. The genes are TRBV10-3 and TRBJ2-3; 7 positions match TRBD1. Germline CDR1 ENHRY, CDR2 SYGVKD. J lost 1 base, V lost 10 bases, and 8 bases had no gene match. The CDR3 consists of 14 residues. Here the CDR3 DNA reads TGTGCCACCCAGGGGGTTGCTGGCACAGATACGCAGTATTTT. Translated, it gives CATQGVAGTDTQYF.

The CDR3 coding sequence is TGTGCCAGCAGCTGGACTAGCGGGAGAAAGACCGGGGAGCTGTTTTTT. Its translation: CASSWTSGRKTGELFF. The rearrangement joins TRBV5-5 to TRBJ2-2; 13 bases are shared with TRBD2. The J segment lost 5 bases and the V segment lost 3 bases, leaving 4 bases of the junction unmatched. The germline V gene encodes CDR1 SGHKS and CDR2 YYEKEE (reference sequence). CDR3 length: 16 amino acids.

This clonotype was observed at least ten times. J is TRBJ2-1 and V is TRBV10-2; TRBD1 might be the D (6 bases). This CDR3 is 14 amino acids long. Germline loops: CDR1 WSHSY, CDR2 SAAADI. Trimming shortened V by 3 bases and J by 8 bases, and 14 bases separated the two germline ends. The CDR3 DNA reads as TGCGCCAGCAGTGAATCCGACAGGCGCGATGAGCAGTTCTTC. This sequence encodes CASSESDRRDEQFF.

This chain uses TRBV20-1 with TRBJ2-3, with 8 nucleotides matching TRBD2. The CDR3 has 14 amino acids. CDR1 and CDR2 (germline): DFQATT, SNEGSKA (reference sequence). The V and J ends lost 4 bases and 8 bases, in that order; junction bases with no gene match: 11. CDR3 region: CSATRFSGMGTQYF. For the CDR3, the DNA is TGCAGTGCTACCCGGTTTAGCGGGATGGGTACGCAGTATTTT.

This clonotype has a count of ten or more. J is TRBJ2-7 and V is TRBV6-1; a weak D match, TRBD2 (6 bases). The germline V gene has CDR1 MNHNS and CDR2 SASEGT. Trimming stripped 7 bases from V and 4 bases from J, with 23 bases between. The CDR3 has 16 amino acids. The CDR3 region has the DNA TGTGCCAGCACGGCTCGAGGGGCGGGACCGGATTACGAGCAGTACTTC. This encodes CASTARGAGPDYEQYF.

The chain recombines TRBV7-8 with TRBJ2-5; D is uncertain. The CDR3 sequence is 15 residues long. V dropped 1 base and J dropped 1 base, with 10 bases sitting between them. CDR1 and CDR2 from the germline V gene are SGHVS and FQNEAQ. The CDR3 here is CASSLGTLLQETQYF. CDR3 sequence (DNA): TGTGCCAGCAGCTTAGGGACCCTTCTCCAAGAGACCCAGTACTTC.